This record covers a single T cell receptor beta chain. The antigen is unknown. Libraries were prepared by immunoSEQ multiplex PCR; TCRdb keeps only in-frame clonotypes and omits some of them. This table has 120,000 to 150,000 clones, roughly 89% appearing once. The data stem from a study of T cell responses to AZD1222 COVID-19 vaccine. At the level of the study: Pooled samples include second doses given at about 4 or 12 weeks.

Findings of the study overall: A mostly white British donor set with more females was recruited, and clonal diversity was possibly underestimated. No repertoire was sampled before or during the peak T cell response, only after it.

Germline lookup yields CDR1 LNHNV and CDR2 YYDKDF (reference sequence). The CDR3 is made up of 16 amino acids. Trimming shortened V by 0 bases and J by 4 bases, and 14 bases separated the two germline ends. The chain carries TRBV15 and TRBJ2-3; D is ambiguous. Here the sequenced sample was peripheral blood, taken on day 0 of AZD1222 vaccination. The TCR originated in an adult in good health. CDR3 coding DNA: TGTGCCACCAGCAGAGATGAAGGGCGGACGGCAGATACGCAGTATTTT. This sequence encodes CATSRDEGRTADTQYF.